Included here is one TCR beta chain sequence, with context. Its specificity is not known. The entry originates in a study of OX40 agonist ivuxolimab in advanced cancers. Findings and caveats of the study: The antigens recognized by the expanded peripheral T cells, that is their antigen specificity, were not determined.

Generated by immunoSEQ multiplex PCR, the TCRdb table keeps only in-frame clones and is missing some. The sample contains 95,000 to 150,000 clones, 90% to 95% of which appear only once. Trimming removed 7 bases from V and 4 bases from J; junction bases left unmatched: 6. This CDR3 contains 14 residues. Germline V gene lookup returns CDR1 SGHAT and CDR2 FQDESV (reference sequence). The receptor's source is an adult with an advanced solid tumor such as melanoma, head and neck, liver or kidney cancer. Specimen: CD4+ or CD8+ T cells sorted from blood, collected in a trial of the OX40 agonist ivuxolimab. This rearrangement joins TRBV11-1 to TRBJ2-1, with 8 positions matching TRBD2. CDR3 nucleotides: TGTGCCAGCAAACACGGGGGGGATTACAATGAGCAGTTCTTC. Its protein is CASKHGGDYNEQFF. The whole variable domain, filled in from reference TRBV11-1 and TRBJ2-1, reads EAEVAQSPRYKITEKSQAVAFWCDPISGHATLYWYRQILGQGPELLVQFQDESVVDDSQLPKDRFSAERLKGVDSTLKIQPAELGDSAMYLCASKHGGDYNEQFFGPGTRLTVL.